The 31 T cell receptor beta chains listed next were all sequenced from one sample in a study of T cells in localized non-small cell lung cancer. Data came from immunoSEQ multiplex PCR; TCRdb stores just in-frame clones and leaves some out. Among around 25,000 clones, roughly nine tenths were seen once, and the ten largest hold nearly 15%. The specimen was peripheral blood, collected before any cancer treatment. The receptors here all came from a man between 35 and 75 years old with stage III squamous cell lung carcinoma.

This chain uses TRBV28 with TRBJ2-4; no clear D gene. Trimming pared 0 bases from V and 3 bases from J, leaving 9 bases between. Germline lookup yields CDR1 MDHEN and CDR2 SYDVKM. The CDR3 length is 15 residues. CDR3 sequence reads: CASSLWQEYKNIQYF. The CDR3 coding sequence is TGTGCCAGCAGTTTATGGCAGGAGTACAAAAACATTCAGTACTTC. Full variable domain (remainder filled in from reference TRBV28 and TRBJ2-4): DVKVTQSSRYLVKRTGEKVFLECVQDMDHENMFWYRQDPGLGLRLIYFSYDVKMKEKGDIPEGYSVSREKKERFSLILESASTNQTSMYLCASSLWQEYKNIQYFGAGTRLSVL.

The chain combines TRBV15 with TRBJ2-6; D is ambiguous. The CDR3 runs to 14 residues. V gave up 4 bases and J gave up 5 bases, with 9 bases separating them. Germline assignment: CDR1 LNHNV and CDR2 YYDKDF (reference sequence). CDR3 residues: CATSTGRRANVLTF. Here the CDR3 DNA reads TGTGCCACCAGCACCGGACGCCGGGCCAACGTCCTGACTTTC.

The rearrangement links TRBV11-2 to TRBJ1-1, with D possibly TRBD1 on 6 matching bases. Trimming left V 2 bases short and J 2 bases short, with 9 bases between. CDR3 length: 14 residues. CDR1 and CDR2 (germline): SGHAT, FQNNGV. This CDR3 is CASSLQQGNTEAFF. The DNA of the CDR3 is TGTGCCAGCAGCTTACAACAGGGAAACACTGAAGCTTTCTTT.

The rearrangement links TRBV5-1 to TRBJ1-2; D might be TRBD1 (5 bases). The V end lost 4 bases, the J end lost 3 bases, and 10 bases lay between the germline ends. CDR3 size: 13 residues. Germline CDR1 and CDR2: SGHRS and YFSETQ. The CDR3 protein is CASSGRADYGYTF. The CDR3 DNA reads as TGCGCCAGCAGCGGCAGGGCTGACTATGGCTACACCTTC.

The rearrangement links TRBV7-2 to TRBJ2-5; unclear D gene. The V and J ends lost 2 bases and 5 bases respectively, with 6 bases between them. Per germline, CDR1 SGHTA and CDR2 FQGNSA. The length of the CDR3 is 12 residues. The CDR3 sequence: CASSLSTETQYF. CDR3 in DNA: TGTGCCAGCAGCTTAAGTACGGAGACCCAGTACTTC. Full variable domain (missing parts from reference TRBV7-2 and TRBJ2-5): GAGVSQSPSNKVTEKGKDVELRCDPISGHTALYWYRQSLGQGLEFLIYFQGNSAPDKSGLPSDRFSAERTGGSVSTLTIQRTQQEDSAVYLCASSLSTETQYFGPGTRLLVL.

The chain uses TRBV27 and TRBJ1-5; D is undetermined. V lost 3 bases and J lost 5, with 8 bases in between. The CDR3 extends over 13 amino acids. Germline-derived CDR1 and CDR2 are MNHEY and SMNVEV (reference sequence). For the CDR3, the DNA is TGTGCCAGCAGTTTTTCGGGTTATCAGCCCCAGCATTTT. Amino acids: CASSFSGYQPQHF.

This sequence joins TRBV5-6 and TRBJ2-2; no clear D. Trimming took 0 bases from V and 6 from J, leaving 6 bases between them. From germline, CDR1 is SGHDT and CDR2 YYEEEE. This CDR3 region has 13 residues. In DNA, the CDR3 is TGTGCCAGCAGCTTGGGAACGCCCGGGGAGCTGTTTTTT. Residues: CASSLGTPGELFF. The whole variable domain, filled in from reference TRBV5-6 and TRBJ2-2, reads DAGVTQSPTHLIKTRGQQVTLRCSPKSGHDTVSWYQQALGQGPQFIFQYYEEEERQRGNFPDRFSGHQFPNYSSELNVNALLLGDSALYLCASSLGTPGELFFGEGSRLTVL.

The V call is TRBV28, the J call TRBJ1-3; no reliable D call. The germline gives CDR1 MDHEN, CDR2 SYDVKM. This CDR3 region has 15 residues. The V gene lost 4 bases and the J gene lost 0 bases, with 10 bases spanning the gap. The CDR3 spells CASSSGPGSGNTIYF. CDR3 sequence (DNA): TGTGCCAGCAGTTCCGGACCGGGCTCTGGAAACACCATATATTTT.

The genes are TRBV5-1 and TRBJ2-5, with 12 positions matching TRBD1. The CDR3 covers 16 residues. Germline V lookup: CDR1 SGHRS, CDR2 YFSETQ. The V gene end was trimmed by 0 bases and the J gene end by 5 bases; junction bases not matched to a gene: 5. The CDR3: CASSLGGQGARETQYF. CDR3 nucleotides: TGCGCCAGCAGCTTGGGGGGACAGGGGGCGCGTGAGACCCAGTACTTC.

Here the CDR3 DNA reads TGTGCCAGCAGCTCCCGACAGGGCAGAGGGTCTGAAGCTTTCTTT. Its protein product is CASSSRQGRGSEAFF. The chain carries TRBV7-9 and TRBJ1-1; 7 bases map to TRBD1. The CDR3 is 15 residues long. V dropped 4 bases and J dropped 6; count of bases not matched to a gene: 11. Germline V CDR1 and CDR2: SEHNR, FQNEAQ (reference sequence).

This chain connects TRBV2 to TRBJ1-2; D call uncertain. This CDR3 has 14 amino acids. Per the germline V gene, CDR1 is SNHLY and CDR2 is FYNNEI. Between the trimmed V and J ends, which lost 7 bases and 0 bases, there was a span of 12 bases. The CDR3 DNA follows: TGTGCCAGCACCGTGCCTAACTCTAACTATGGCTACACCTTC. Translated: CASTVPNSNYGYTF. Based on the CDR3 plus reference TRBV2 and TRBJ1-2, the full variable domain is EPEVTQTPSHQVTQMGQEVILRCVPISNHLYFYWYRQILGQKVEFLVSFYNNEISEKSEIFDDQFSVERPDGSNFTLKIRSTKLEDSAMYFCASTVPNSNYGYTFGSGTRLTVV.

Of note for this clone: The germline gene is not matched at one end of the junction; a read error may be the cause. The V call is TRBV27, the J call TRBJ2-2; D is uncertain. CDR3 size: 12 residues. Germline V lookup: CDR1 MNHEY, CDR2 SMNVEV (reference sequence). The CDR3 loop reads CASSFNSGELFF. DNA for the CDR3: TGTGCCAGCAGTTTTAACAGCGGGGAGCTGTTTTTT.

This chain connects TRBV7-2 to TRBJ2-5; maybe TRBD2 (5 bases). Germline assignment: CDR1 SGHTA and CDR2 FQGNSA. There are 15 residues in the CDR3. Trimming left V 2 bases short and J 0 bases short, with 10 bases between. The CDR3 DNA reads as TGTGCCAGCAGCTTATTCGGGGAGTACCAAGAGACCCAGTACTTC. Its protein product is CASSLFGEYQETQYF.

This chain connects TRBV9 to TRBJ1-1, with D tentatively TRBD1 (5 bases). Trimming stripped 0 bases from V and 1 base from J, with 10 bases between. The CDR3 is 15 residues long. Germline V gene data show CDR1 as SGDLS and CDR2 as YYNGEE. DNA for the CDR3: TGTGCCAGCAGCGTAGGAGACAGACAGAACACTGAAGCTTTCTTT. Translating it yields CASSVGDRQNTEAFF.

CDR3 residues: CASSQRDRASEQYF. In DNA, the CDR3 is TGTGCCAGCAGCCAACGGGACAGGGCTAGCGAGCAGTACTTC. This chain connects TRBV7-9 to TRBJ2-7; 9 bases are a match to TRBD1. Germline V lookup: CDR1 SEHNR, CDR2 FQNEAQ (reference sequence). The CDR3 loop spans 14 amino acids. Germline trimming cut 5 bases from V and 6 bases from J; bases unmatched to any gene: 8.

V usage is TRBV7-9 and J usage is TRBJ2-1, with TRBD2 matching 16 bases. The CDR3 runs to 17 residues. The germline V gene encodes CDR1 SEHNR and CDR2 FQNEAQ (reference sequence). J gave up 5 bases and V 4 bases, and 5 bases lay outside the gene matches. The CDR3 nucleotides are TGTGCCAGCAGCTCCGGGACTAGCGGGGGGGCGGACAATGAGCAGTTCTTC. Amino acids: CASSSGTSGGADNEQFF.

The J gene is TRBJ2-3, the V gene TRBV11-3, with 8 bases that match TRBD2. The germline V gene encodes CDR1 SGHNT and CDR2 YENEEA. The CDR3 runs to 15 residues. Trimming at V came to 5 bases and at J to 7 bases, leaving 11 bases not matched to a gene. In DNA, the CDR3 is TGTGCCAGCAGCGTTGAAGCGGGAGTTATTTATACGCAGTATTTT. Protein product: CASSVEAGVIYTQYF.

The rearrangement uses TRBV14 and TRBJ2-2; D remains unclear. This CDR3 contains 16 residues. CDR1 and CDR2 (germline): SGHDN, FVKESK. V was shortened by 4 bases and J by 5 bases, with 17 bases between the two germline ends. CDR3 in amino acids: CASSPPGLLRTGELFF. DNA for the CDR3: TGTGCCAGCAGCCCCCCGGGCCTCCTAAGGACCGGGGAGCTGTTTTTT.

The rearrangement joins TRBV7-6 to TRBJ2-7; TRBD2 matches at 14 bases. This CDR3 is 16 amino acids long. Germline values: CDR1 SGHVS, CDR2 FNYEAQ. Trimming removed 5 bases from V and 4 bases from J; junction bases left unmatched: 7. CDR3 loop: CASSPMTSGRAYEQYF. CDR3 nucleotide sequence: TGTGCCAGCAGCCCGATGACTAGCGGGAGGGCTTACGAGCAGTACTTC.

The chain has TRBV9 and TRBJ2-3; a weak D match, TRBD1 (6 bases). The V gene lost 3 bases and the J gene lost 3 bases, with 11 bases spanning the gap. Germline-derived CDR1 and CDR2 are SGDLS and YYNGEE. The CDR3 runs to 14 residues. CDR3 sequence: CASSAATGTDTQYF. The CDR3 DNA follows: TGTGCCAGCAGCGCAGCAACAGGGACAGATACGCAGTATTTT.

The chain recombines TRBV9 with TRBJ2-7; D gene unclear. This CDR3 comprises 14 residues. Looked up from germline, CDR1 is SGDLS and CDR2 is YYNGEE. With 0 bases removed from V and 0 bases from J, the gap between germline ends came to 7 bases. The CDR3 loop reads CASSVEVSSYEQYF. The CDR3 DNA follows: TGTGCCAGCAGCGTAGAAGTGAGCTCCTACGAGCAGTACTTC.

The chain carries TRBV21-1 and TRBJ2-5; TRBD1, as called in the table, went unchecked against the DNA. TRBV21-1 is marked as a pseudogene. This CDR3 is 16 amino acids long. CDR3 DNA: TGTGCCAGCAGCAAAGTTGCAGGACAGGGGAAGGAGACCCAGTACTTC. Residues: CASSKVAGQGKETQYF.

This clone was recorded a few times. At the DNA level, this CDR3 is encoded by other sequences in the same sample as well. V and J are TRBV7-2 and TRBJ2-7, with D possibly TRBD1 on 5 matching bases. This CDR3 is built from 12 residues. The germline V gene encodes CDR1 SGHTA and CDR2 FQGNSA. The V end lost 3 bases, the J end lost 5 bases, and 8 bases lay between the germline ends. DNA for the CDR3: TGTGCCAGCAGCTTGGACACGAACGAGCAGTACTTC. Translating it yields CASSLDTNEQYF.

The chain employs TRBV5-1 and TRBJ1-1; D is unclear. The CDR3 totals 14 residues. CDR1 and CDR2 from the germline V gene are SGHRS and YFSETQ. V gave up 0 bases and J gave up 0 bases, with 6 bases separating them. In DNA, the CDR3 is TGCGCCAGCAGCTTGGGGACGGTGAACACTGAAGCTTTCTTT. Residues: CASSLGTVNTEAFF.

The DNA of the CDR3 is TGTGCCAGCTCAGCCGGGACAGGGGGCTCTGGAAACACCATATATTTT. Translated: CASSAGTGGSGNTIYF. The chain is built from TRBV18 and TRBJ1-3, with 11 bases lining up with TRBD1. The CDR3 runs to 16 residues. The V gene's germline CDR1 is KGHSH and CDR2 LQKENI. With V trimmed by 5 bases and J by 0 bases, 3 bases remained unmatched.

The chain is built from TRBV19 and TRBJ2-6, with 7 bases lining up with TRBD1. The CDR3 length is 18 residues. Germline values: CDR1 LNHDA, CDR2 SQIVND (reference sequence). With V trimmed by 4 bases and J by 0 bases, 9 bases remained unmatched. The CDR3 DNA sequence: TGTGCCAGTAGTACTAACCGGGACAGATACTCTGGGGCCAACGTCCTGACTTTC. This encodes CASSTNRDRYSGANVLTF. The complete variable domain, with remaining parts taken from reference TRBV19 and TRBJ2-6, reads DGGITQSPKYLFRKEGQNVTLSCEQNLNHDAMYWYRQDPGQGLRLIYYSQIVNDFQKGDIAEGYSVSREKKESFPLTVTSAQKNPTAFYLCASSTNRDRYSGANVLTFGAGSRLTVL.

This clone occurred once. This chain uses TRBV5-4 with TRBJ2-3; 13 nucleotides agree with TRBD2. The CDR3 has 18 residues. CDR1 is SGHNT, CDR2 YYREEE, per germline (reference sequence). V trimming: 4 bases; J trimming: 2 bases; junction bases outside the gene matches: 10. CDR3: CASSRTSGRYLSTDTQYF. CDR3 in DNA: TGTGCCAGCAGCAGGACTAGCGGGAGATACCTATCCACAGATACGCAGTATTTT.

The rearrangement links TRBV19 to TRBJ2-3; TRBD1 agrees at 7 bases. Germline CDR1 and CDR2: LNHDA and SQIVND (reference sequence). The V and J ends lost 5 bases and 3 bases, in that order; junction bases with no gene match: 8. This CDR3 is 15 amino acids long. The CDR3 protein is CASSPLGGPTDTQYF. DNA of the CDR3: TGTGCCAGTAGTCCTTTAGGGGGCCCGACAGATACGCAGTATTTT.

The table lists this clone with a count of one. The chain has TRBV12-2 and TRBJ1-5; the table's D call TRBD1 went unverified against the DNA. TRBV12-2 has pseudogene status. CDR3 length: 18 amino acids. Here the CDR3 DNA reads TGTGCAAGTCGCTTAGTGGGACATAGGGCTGTAATGCATCAGCCCCAGCATTTT. This translates into CASRLVGHRAVMHQPQHF.

V and J are TRBV4-2 and TRBJ1-3; D ambiguous. The germline gives CDR1 LGHNA, CDR2 YNFKEQ. There are 16 residues in the CDR3. Trimming left V 1 base short and J 0 bases short, with 10 bases between. This chain's CDR3 is CASSQVGLPSGNTIYF. CDR3 coding DNA: TGTGCCAGCAGCCAAGTAGGGCTACCCTCTGGAAACACCATATATTTT.

V and J are TRBV2 and TRBJ1-5; 12 bases map to TRBD1. Germline V gene data show CDR1 as SNHLY and CDR2 as FYNNEI. The J segment lost 1 base and the V segment lost 6 bases, leaving 10 bases of the junction unmatched. This CDR3 contains 18 residues. For the CDR3, the DNA is TGTGCCAGCAGGAGCGGGACAGGGGGCACTGGAAGCAATCAGCCCCAGCATTTT. Encoded protein: CASRSGTGGTGSNQPQHF. Drawing the rest from reference TRBV2 and TRBJ1-5, the complete variable domain is EPEVTQTPSHQVTQMGQEVILRCVPISNHLYFYWYRQILGQKVEFLVSFYNNEISEKSEIFDDQFSVERPDGSNFTLKIRSTKLEDSAMYFCASRSGTGGTGSNQPQHFGDGTRLSIL.